This T cell receptor (beta chain) was found in a study of T cell clonality in common variable immunodeficiency. This clone was observed many times. Coverage ceases 3 residues before the CDR3 finishes, and the germline J gene fills in the end. Between the trimmed V and J ends, which lost 3 bases and 0 bases, there was a span of 9 bases. The CDR3 is 14 amino acids. Germline CDR1 reads DFQATT; CDR2 reads SNEGSKA (reference sequence). Control and CVID samples contributed equal amounts of genomic DNA. Only in-frame clones appear in the TCRdb table, and some are missing; sequencing was by immunoSEQ multiplex PCR. Listed for the sample are fewer than 60,000 clones, none seen a single time.

Sequencing was carried out using peripheral blood mononuclear cells. The sequence was obtained from a person between 18 and 70 years old in good health. This rearrangement joins TRBV20-1 to TRBJ2-1; D might be TRBD1 (5 bases). The CDR3 sequence is CSASSGSSYNEQFF. Incomplete CDR3 DNA: TGCAGTGCTAGCTCAGGGTCCTCCTACAATGAG.